A selection of T cell receptor beta chains follows, all from one sample in a study of cytomegalovirus exposure and HLA in healthy donors. Libraries were prepared by immunoSEQ multiplex PCR; TCRdb keeps only in-frame clonotypes and omits some of them. Counted here are under 200,000 clones, roughly 80% occurring once; the ten biggest clones make up around 3.1%. Sequenced input: PBMCs. The receptors here all came from a female donor in good health and CMV-seronegative. CDR3s include the opening cysteine and the closing phenylalanine or tryptophan.

J,V,CDR3
TRBJ1-2,TRBV28,CASSSTGLDGYTF
TRBJ2-5,TRBV4-1,CASSQVVTSGGGETQYF
-,TRBV28,CASSSGPYEQYF
TRBJ2-7,TRBV5-8,CASRTGFEQYF
TRBJ1-2,TRBV19,CATLQAATYGYTF
TRBJ2-1,TRBV19,CASASLAGGSGEQFF
TRBJ1-5,TRBV7-6,CASAPGQNQPQHF
TRBJ1-2,TRBV9,CARFGVNYGYTF
TRBJ2-3,TRBV2,CASSVQADRVRQYF
TRBJ2-1,TRBV4-3,CASGLGQGVRNEQFF
TRBJ2-2,TRBV28,CASSSRDTNTGELFF
TRBJ2-3,TRBV28,CASRSTSGSRDTQYF
TRBJ1-2,TRBV28,CASSPQGGYGYTF
TRBJ2-7,TRBV7-3,CASSLSGYSYEQYF
TRBJ2-3,TRBV19,CASKRAGVTDTQYF
TRBJ2-2,TRBV9,CASSSPRQVNTGELFF
TRBJ2-2,TRBV5-6,CASSFTKPSGELFF
TRBJ1-2,TRBV7-8,CASSRNRGNYGYTF
TRBJ1-1,TRBV7-9,CASSLAWGDSDLGAFF
TRBJ1-5,TRBV11-3,CASSPKRGWQPQHF
TRBJ2-3,TRBV5-4,CASSFSLAGTDTQYF
TRBJ1-6,TRBV28,CASSLGLSNSPLHF
TRBJ2-1,TRBV2,CASSGTSYNEQFF
TRBJ2-1,TRBV19,CASSIAGLAYNEQFF
TRBJ1-1,TRBV4-1,CASSLPGVRTEAFF
TRBJ1-1,TRBV6-1,CASSDEGQGNTEAFF
TRBJ2-5,TRBV5-4,CASSLEGSGVETQYF
TRBJ1-1,TRBV18,CASSPPVRVLNTEAFF
TRBJ1-3,TRBV28,CASRLPGGGNTIYF
TRBJ2-6,TRBV28,CASSLLGGSPSGANVLTF
TRBJ1-1,TRBV29-1,CSVLVQGANTEAFF
TRBJ1-4,TRBV4-3,CASSRDGTGGEKLFF
TRBJ2-3,TRBV7-9,CASSEPGQVTDTQYF
TRBJ2-2,TRBV27,CASSLSRRLAGTGELFF
TRBJ2-5,TRBV7-2,CASSFAGAGETQYF
TRBJ2-3,TRBV7-8,CASSLALADAESSTDTQYF
TRBJ2-7,TRBV11-2,CASSLDPTGVAGIYEQYF
TRBJ1-1,TRBV7-3,CASSLEDYTEAFF
TRBJ1-1,TRBV7-8,CASSLPGGRGTEAFF
TRBJ2-3,TRBV9,CASSVRGDTQYF
TRBJ1-3,TRBV18,CASSPPTAAGAGNTIYF
TRBJ1-4,TRBV9,CASSPRTGTNEKLFF
TRBJ2-2,TRBV7-9,CASSLLLDFTGELFF
TRBJ1-1,TRBV13,CASSSIWGQANTEAFF
TRBJ2-4,TRBV18,CASSSELAGGQNIQYF
TRBJ2-2,TRBV14,CASRLTSGGASGELFF
TRBJ2-7,TRBV19,CASSLQGAKLVQTYEQYF
TRBJ2-2,TRBV19,CASIPRTGNTGELFF
TRBJ1-2,TRBV9,CASSASGQSNYGYTF
TRBJ2-7,TRBV6-1,CASSEYDGGGTFYEQYF
TRBJ1-5,TRBV5-6,CASSLLGNQPQHF
TRBJ2-3,TRBV10-1,CASSYRELTDTQYF
TRBJ1-3,TRBV6-5,CASSYVAGYSGNTIYF
TRBJ2-7,TRBV10-1,CASSEPAPSGGPRFYEQYF
TRBJ1-2,TRBV30,CGLSGALYGYTF
TRBJ2-2,TRBV14,CASSQLRAGELFF
TRBJ1-2,TRBV29-1,CSVDPRTGNYGYTF
-,TRBV28,CASSFLPRNSYEQYF